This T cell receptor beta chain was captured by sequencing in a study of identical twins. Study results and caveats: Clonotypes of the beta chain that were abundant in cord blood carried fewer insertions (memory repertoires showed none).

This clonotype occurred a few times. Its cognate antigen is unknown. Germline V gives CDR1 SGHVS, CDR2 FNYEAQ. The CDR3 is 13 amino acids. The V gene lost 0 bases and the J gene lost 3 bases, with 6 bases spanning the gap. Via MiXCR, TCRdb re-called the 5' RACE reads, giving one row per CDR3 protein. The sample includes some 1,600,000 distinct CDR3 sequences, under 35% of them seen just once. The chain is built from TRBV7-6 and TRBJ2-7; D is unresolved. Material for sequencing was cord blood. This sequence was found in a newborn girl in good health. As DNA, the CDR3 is TGTGCCAGCAGCTTAGCTCATCTCTACGAGCAGTACTTC. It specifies CASSLAHLYEQYF. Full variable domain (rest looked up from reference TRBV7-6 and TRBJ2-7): GAGVSQSPRYKVTKRGQDVALRCDPISGHVSLYWYRQALGQGPEFLTYFNYEAQQDKSGLPNDRFSAERPEGSISTLTIQRTEQRDSAMYRCASSLAHLYEQYFGPGTRLTVT.